The source of this TCR beta chain is a study of shared clonotypes between healthy human individuals. TCRdb's table, derived via immunoSEQ multiplex PCR, lists solely in-frame clones and lacks some. The profile shows a few million clones, 90% to 97% of them singletons. Concerning this clone: The sample carries other DNA sequences with the same CDR3.

The CDR3 spans 14 residues. Germline CDR1 and CDR2: ENHRY and SYGVKD. V was shortened by 4 bases and J by 1 base, with 10 bases between the two germline ends. This chain links TRBV10-3 with TRBJ1-1; D may be TRBD1 (6 bases). The sequence was collected from a man between 18 and 29 years old in good health. Material for sequencing was naive CD4+ T cells sorted from blood. Subset meaning: CD45RA+ positively selected. The CDR3 bases are TGTGCCATCAGTGTACAAGGGGGGAACACTGAAGCTTTCTTT. It translates to CAISVQGGNTEAFF.